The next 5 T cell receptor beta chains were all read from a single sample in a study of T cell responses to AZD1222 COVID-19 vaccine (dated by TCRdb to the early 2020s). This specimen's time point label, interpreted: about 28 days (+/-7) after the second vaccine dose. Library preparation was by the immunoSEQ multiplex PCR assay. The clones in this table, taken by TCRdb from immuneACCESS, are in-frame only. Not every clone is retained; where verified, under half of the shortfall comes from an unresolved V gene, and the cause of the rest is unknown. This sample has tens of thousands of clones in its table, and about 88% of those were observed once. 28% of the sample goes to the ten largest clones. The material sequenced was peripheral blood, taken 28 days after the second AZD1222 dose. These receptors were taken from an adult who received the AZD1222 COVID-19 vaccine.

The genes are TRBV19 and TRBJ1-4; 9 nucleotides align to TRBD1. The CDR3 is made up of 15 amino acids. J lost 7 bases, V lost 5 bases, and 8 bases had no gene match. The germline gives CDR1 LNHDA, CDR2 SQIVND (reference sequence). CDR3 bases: TGTGCCAGTAGTCCTCTTGGGACAGGGTCTGAAAAACTGTTTTTT. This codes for CASSPLGTGSEKLFF.

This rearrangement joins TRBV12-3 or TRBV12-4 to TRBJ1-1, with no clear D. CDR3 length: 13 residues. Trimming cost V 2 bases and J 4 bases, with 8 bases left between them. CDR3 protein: CASSLMQVTEAFF. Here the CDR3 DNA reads TGTGCCAGCAGTTTAATGCAGGTCACTGAAGCTTTCTTT.

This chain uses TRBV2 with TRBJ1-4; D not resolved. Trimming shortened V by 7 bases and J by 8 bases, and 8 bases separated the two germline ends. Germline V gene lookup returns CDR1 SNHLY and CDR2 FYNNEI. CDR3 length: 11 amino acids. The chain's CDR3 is CASNSEEKLFF. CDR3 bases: TGTGCCAGCAACAGTGAAGAAAAACTGTTTTTT.

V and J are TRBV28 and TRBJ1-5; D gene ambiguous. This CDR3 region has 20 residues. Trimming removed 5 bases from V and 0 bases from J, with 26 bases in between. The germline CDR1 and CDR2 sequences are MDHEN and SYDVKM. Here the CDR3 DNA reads TGTGCCAGCAGTCTCCCGCTCACCTTTAGGCAGCGAGATAGCAATCAGCCCCAGCATTTT. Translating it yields CASSLPLTFRQRDSNQPQHF.

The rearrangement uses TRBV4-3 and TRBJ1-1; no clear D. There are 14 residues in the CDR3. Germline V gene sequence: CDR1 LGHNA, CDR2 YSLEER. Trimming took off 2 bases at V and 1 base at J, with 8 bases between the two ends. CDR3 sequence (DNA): TGCGCCAGCAGCCAAAGTAACAGGAACACTGAAGCTTTCTTT. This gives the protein CASSQSNRNTEAFF.